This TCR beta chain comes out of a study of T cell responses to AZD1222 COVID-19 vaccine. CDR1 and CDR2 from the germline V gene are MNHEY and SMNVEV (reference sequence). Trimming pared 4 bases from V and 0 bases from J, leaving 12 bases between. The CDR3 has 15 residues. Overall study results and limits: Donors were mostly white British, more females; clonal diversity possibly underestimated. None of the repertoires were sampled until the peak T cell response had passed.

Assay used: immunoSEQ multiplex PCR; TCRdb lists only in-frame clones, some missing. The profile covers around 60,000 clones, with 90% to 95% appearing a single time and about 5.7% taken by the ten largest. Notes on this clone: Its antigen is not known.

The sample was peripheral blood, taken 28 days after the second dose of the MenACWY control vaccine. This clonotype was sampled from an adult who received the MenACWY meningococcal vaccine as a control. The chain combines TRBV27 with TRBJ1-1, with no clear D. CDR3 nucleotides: TGTGCCAGCAGTTCCCTCCCGGGCATGAACACTGAAGCTTTCTTT. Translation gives CASSSLPGMNTEAFF.